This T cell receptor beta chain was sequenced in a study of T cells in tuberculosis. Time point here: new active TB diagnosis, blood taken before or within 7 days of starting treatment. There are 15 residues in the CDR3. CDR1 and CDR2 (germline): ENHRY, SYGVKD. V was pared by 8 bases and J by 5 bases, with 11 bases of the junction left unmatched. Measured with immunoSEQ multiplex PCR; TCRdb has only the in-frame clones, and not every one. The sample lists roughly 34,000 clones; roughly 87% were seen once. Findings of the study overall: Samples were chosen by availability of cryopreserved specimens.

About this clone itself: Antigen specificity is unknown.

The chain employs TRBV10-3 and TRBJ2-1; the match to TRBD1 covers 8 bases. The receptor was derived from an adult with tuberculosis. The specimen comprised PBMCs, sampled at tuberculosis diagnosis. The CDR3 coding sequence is TGTGCCATCGGCCAGACAGGGGCGATCGACAATGAGCAGTTCTTC. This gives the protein CAIGQTGAIDNEQFF.